This TCR beta chain came from a study of identical twins. Unique molecular identifiers were present on cDNA, and template switching added a universal primer site. TCRdb itself ran the 5' RACE reads through MiXCR, one entry per CDR3 protein. The repertoire consists of roughly 690,000 distinct CDR3 sequences, with 21% occurring once and the leading ten covering 4% to 5.5%. This clonotype was observed at least ten times. Its target is not known. Regarding the study as a whole: Conclusions were based on cross-sectional statistical analysis, without following the same donors. Abundant cord blood beta clonotypes carried fewer insertions; memory repertoires showed none.

The data also belong to a second study, concerning T cells expressing NK-cell markers. This second report adds: The eight sequenced donors comprised seven who were HCMV-seropositive and one who was seronegative.

The sequence came from a woman under 30 in good health. The sequenced sample consisted of PBMCs.

CDR3 residues: CATSRDMVGGNGEQFF. The DNA for the CDR3 is TGTGCCACCAGCAGAGATATGGTTGGGGGTAACGGTGAGCAGTTCTTC. This chain links TRBV15 with TRBJ2-1; D might be TRBD1 or TRBD2, each matching 5 bases. V shed 0 bases and J shed 9 bases, with 18 bases lying between them. CDR3 length: 16 residues. Germline CDR1 LNHNV, CDR2 YYDKDF (reference sequence).